This note documents a single TCR beta chain sequence. Its antigen is unknown. The CDR3 sequence is 12 residues long. V gave up 1 base and J gave up 7 bases, with 9 bases separating them. Germline values: CDR1 SGHRS, CDR2 YFSETQ. The protocol was immunoSEQ multiplex PCR, while the TCRdb copy is restricted to in-frame clones and leaves out a portion. The table shows 46,000 or so clones, with 95% occurring only once. All available leukocytes, rather than a set cell count, yielded the blood DNA. These data originate in a study of human thymus T cells. Regarding the study as a whole: Thymic and blood repertoires appeared to carry a bias in their V and J gene usage.

This TCR came from a girl under three years old with a congenital heart defect but otherwise immunologically healthy. The gene calls are TRBV5-1 and TRBJ2-7; D unresolved. Source material: blood. CDR3 in amino acids: CASSLPSREQYF. CDR3 in DNA: TGCGCCAGCAGCTTGCCCTCTCGGGAGCAGTACTTC.